This TCR beta chain originates from a study of blood T cell repertoires in COVID-19 (TCRdb year 2020). The study in broad terms: Samples from collaborators originated in the United States, Italy and Spain and spanned both the acute and convalescent phases of COVID-19. The samples were drawn from the first 160 participants of the ongoing ImmuneRACE study and from over a thousand subjects provided by 6 global collaborators. Where available, HLA class I and class II types were obtained from metadata supplied by the sample provider rather than from assay-based typing. Deeply sampled blood TCRbeta repertoires from subjects exposed to, actively infected with, or recovered from COVID-19 were included in the dataset. The prospective study material was composed of cDNA or gDNA derived from T cells, B-cell-depleted T cells, or PBMCs. A de-identified subject ID, COVID-19 status, age in years and sex were almost always included in the sample metadata. The repertoires were made available in a free public database intended to serve as a resource for research on the immune response to SARS-CoV-2.

Overall results and qualifications from the work: How much clinical and demographic metadata was included differed by source and by participant, and the metadata was provided uncurated.

TCRbeta CDR3 regions were amplified from genomic DNA by means of the immunoSEQ Assay, a bias-controlled multiplex PCR. As for the authors' bioinformatics: Within the assay, amplification of reference gene primers was used to estimate how many nucleated cells each sample contained. To quantify the absolute abundance of each unique TCRbeta CDR3 rearrangement, sequence reads were collapsed and filtered. Productive Simpson clonality was computed per sample as the square root of Simpson's diversity index over productive rearrangements. Imported from immuneACCESS, the table was reduced by TCRdb to in-frame sequences with V and J called. These copies leave out some clones; in studies compared against another copy, an unresolved V gene accounts for under half, and the cause of the remainder is not known. That table gives V, J and clone size, and the DNA gave D and trimming. This sample gives fewer than 100,000 clones in total; around 87% of them show up just once. The ten largest clones add up to 6% to 9.5% of the sample.

Looking up the germline V gene yields CDR1 MNHNS and CDR2 SASEGT. The CDR3 runs 15 residues from the cysteine to the phenylalanine. The sequence is cut down to CDR3 DNA, 45 bases in frame from base 1. V drops 1 base and J drops 4 bases, leaving 13 bases in between. In the case of this clone: The specificity of this receptor is unknown. Base qualities are missing; no much larger clone stands one base away.

The collaborating institutions used their own protocols to collect whole blood in K2EDTA tubes. Collaborator samples were shipped for TCRbeta analysis as frozen whole blood, isolated PBMCs, or DNA extracted from either sample type. The chain uses TRBV6-1 and TRBJ1-2; a tentative D match to TRBD1 spans 6 bases. This receptor was identified in a human donor with acute or convalescent COVID-19. The donor label of this sample is uncertain. The material sequenced was peripheral blood. The CDR3 reads CASSEGGTYIYGYTF. The nucleotides read TGTGCCAGCAGTGAAGGGGGGACATACATCTATGGCTACACCTTC.